The subject of this entry is one TCR beta chain. The target of this receptor is not known. Base qualities were left out, and no much larger clone turns up one base away. The sample is drawn from a study of shared clonotypes between healthy human individuals (dated by TCRdb to 2019 to 2021). Study-wide context: The cohort included three men and a couple of women between 18 and 49 years of age. Per donor, three plates each were used for CD4 naive and CD4 memory, two for CD8 naive, and one for CD8 memory. To estimate repertoire size and how much clonotypes are shared between individuals, the study performed deep sequencing of blood TCR repertoires from 4 to 6 healthy adults. Libraries were prepared and TCR repertoires were sequenced by different laboratories using diverse techniques, in order to increase sequencing depth and limit assay-specific biases. Each donor's leukapheresis produced roughly between roughly 0.94 and 9.5 billion PBMCs. The study at large found these results: Because the study included a small number of donors, the genetic and exposure-history diversity represented was limited. Compared with non-shared clonotypes, the clonotypes found in all four sorted-subset donors had higher generation probabilities. Based on pairwise subsampling, the degree of clonotype sharing among donors was expected to be affected by sequencing depth. Sampling was limited to blood, and TCR repertoires in tissue likely differ from TCR repertoires in blood. When four donors were compared, the shared fraction of clonotypes was around 5% for naive CD4, around 3.6% for naive CD8, 2% to 2.5% for memory CD4, and 0.4% for memory CD8. Rarefaction of sorted-subset datasets indicated incomplete sequencing despite the large sequencing depth. Naive subsets generally had larger estimated clonotype richness than memory subsets did.

CDR1 and CDR2 are drawn from the germline V gene (reference sequence): MNHEY, SMNVEV. Including cysteine and phenylalanine, the CDR3 has 16 amino acids. Kept here is only the CDR3 DNA, which spans 48 bases and is read in frame from base 1. Deletion took 7 bases off V and 2 bases off J, with a span of 21 bases between the germline ends. Using the deep immunoSEQ assay, multiplex PCR amplified TCR CDR3 regions from genomic DNA. Extracted genomic DNA from each cell subset was distributed evenly across all wells of several immunoSEQ 96-well plates, and each plate was treated as a replicate. For sorted subsets, each replicate PCR was loaded with 200 ng genomic DNA, equivalent to 25,000 to 35,000 T cell genomes. Purified libraries were quantified with a Qubit 3.0 fluorometer, sized on a Bioanalyzer 2100, and re-quantified with the KAPA Library Quantification kit. A separate single-read 150-cycle Illumina NextSeq 550 flow cell was used to sequence each immunoSEQ 96-well plate. Under the source paper's analysis protocol: The immunoSEQ output contained only junctional sequences without quality scores, so filtering could not match that applied to full-length reads. Sequences were annotated with PyIR, a Python wrapper for IgBLAST v1.9, and V/J genes and CDR3 were assigned using IMGT germline references. Reads with weak V/J assignments (E-value above 1e-6), missing CDR3, stop codons, out-of-frame junctions, or ambiguous translated residues were removed. A V3J clonotype was defined by an identical inferred V gene, J gene, and CDR3 amino acid sequence. The percentage overlap between two repertoires was calculated by dividing the number of shared unique clonotypes by the size of the smaller repertoire. Richness of each repertoire was evaluated using RTK rarefaction, the Chao1 estimator, and Recon v2.1 estimates of unobserved clonotypes. Generation probabilities were computed with OLGA for all TCRbeta clonotypes obtained by the gDNA method from a handful of donors. TCRdb provides this immuneACCESS table in a form limited to in-frame rearrangements. Some clones are lacking; in checked studies, under half of them reflect an unresolved V gene, and why the rest are absent is not known. The V and J calls and clone size are taken from that table; D and trimming were inferred from the DNA. This sample has around 2,000,000 clones in its table, and about 94% of those were observed once. The ten largest clones add up to roughly 1.2% of the sample.

CD8 naive samples were obtained by positive selection for CCR7 among CD45RO-negative cells, yielding a CD45RA+CCR7+ population from which TemRA cells were excluded. Healthy HIV-negative adults with no recently reported acute infections or vaccinations were included as donors. Every donor was a Caucasian adult living in Nashville, Tennessee, USA. Blood was collected by leukapheresis, and PBMCs were isolated by Ficoll-Histopaque density gradient centrifugation and then cryopreserved in liquid nitrogen vapor phase. Purity and quantity of every magnetically sorted T cell population were checked by analytical flow cytometry. Each sorted fraction had its genomic DNA isolated and then quantified by UV absorbance on a Nanodrop 2000c.

The sample taken for sequencing was naive CD8+ T cells sorted from blood. The sample's cell subset or site label, decoded: CD45RA+CCR7+. Here the chain combines TRBV27 and TRBJ2-7, with a weak D call of TRBD2 (6 bases match). The clonotype comes from a man between 18 and 29 years old in good health. The bases are TGTGCCAGCACCCCTTCCCGGGCTAGCGTGACCTACGAGCAGTACTTC. Its protein reads: CASTPSRASVTYEQYF.